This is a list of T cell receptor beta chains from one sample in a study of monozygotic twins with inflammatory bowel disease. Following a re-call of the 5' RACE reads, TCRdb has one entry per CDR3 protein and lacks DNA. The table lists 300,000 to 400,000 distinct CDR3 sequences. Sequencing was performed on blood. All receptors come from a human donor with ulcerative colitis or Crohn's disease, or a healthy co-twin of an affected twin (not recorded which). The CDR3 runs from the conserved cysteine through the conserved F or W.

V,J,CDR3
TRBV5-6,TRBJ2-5,CASSPLLAGAETQYF
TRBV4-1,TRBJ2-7,CASSQGLAGVGEQYF
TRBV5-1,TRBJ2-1,CASSLADYPTTHEQFF
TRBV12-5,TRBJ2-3,CASGRESGGTDTQYF
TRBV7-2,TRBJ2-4,CASSRADGAKNIQYF
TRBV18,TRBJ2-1,CASSPRAGLLHNEQFF
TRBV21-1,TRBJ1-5,CASSKFIRVQPQHF
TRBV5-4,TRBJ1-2,CASSPRDSHYGYTF
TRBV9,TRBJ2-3,CASSGGPSGSMLADTQYF
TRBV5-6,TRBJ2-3,CASSLIGADTDTQYF
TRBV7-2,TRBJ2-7,CASSPSRPGPHEQYF
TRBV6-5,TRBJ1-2,CASSPTGRYGYTF
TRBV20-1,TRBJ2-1,CSADYSGGPYNEQFF
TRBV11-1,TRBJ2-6,CASSYYRGKSSGANVLTF
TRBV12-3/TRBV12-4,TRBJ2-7,CASSLAPTGRPKEQYF
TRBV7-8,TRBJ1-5,CASSPSAGMDQPQHF
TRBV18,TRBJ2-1,CASSPRPAGAHNEQFF
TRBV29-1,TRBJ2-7,CRVEKGDRGLSYEQYF
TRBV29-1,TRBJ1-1,CSVDRVSSEAFF
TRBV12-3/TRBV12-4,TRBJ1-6,CASSFGQNSPLHF
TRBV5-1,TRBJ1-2,CASSLGPRGRTTNYGYTF
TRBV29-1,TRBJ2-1,CSVVGLAGGQWDNEQFF
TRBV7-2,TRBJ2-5,CASSPRRPGLGETQYF
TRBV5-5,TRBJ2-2,CASSHGTGGETGELFF
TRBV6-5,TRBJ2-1,CASSYWIAGEEEQFF
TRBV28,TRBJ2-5,CASSLKSDSLRETQYF
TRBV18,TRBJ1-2,CASSPRPGQIYGYTF
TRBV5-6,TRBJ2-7,CASSSRHYEQYF
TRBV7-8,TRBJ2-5,CASSLTEAQETQYF
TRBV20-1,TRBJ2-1,CSARGHRNEQFF
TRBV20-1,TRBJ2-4,CSARGTSGGARAKNIQYF
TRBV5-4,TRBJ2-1,CASSSGFGGGSNNEQFF
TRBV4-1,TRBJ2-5,CASSYLSGQGETQYF
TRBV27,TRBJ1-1,CATRAPTVFAEAFF
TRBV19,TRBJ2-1,CASKKTGTNEQFF
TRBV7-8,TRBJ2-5,CASSSRLAGGKETQYF
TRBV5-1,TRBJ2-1,CASSLVLAETMNEQFF
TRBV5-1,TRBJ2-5,CASSSRRSGSQETQYF
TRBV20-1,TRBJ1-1,CSAPTGALNTEAFF
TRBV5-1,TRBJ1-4,CASSLGPSEGEKLFF
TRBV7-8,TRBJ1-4,CASSLDLRDNEKLFF
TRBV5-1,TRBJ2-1,CASSLAQRLFYNEQFF
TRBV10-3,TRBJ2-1,CAISEWGMANVGNEQFF
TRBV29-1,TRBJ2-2,CSVTESGTATGELFF
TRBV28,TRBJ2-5,CASSGPLKTQYF